Described below is a single T cell receptor (beta chain) sequence and its context. Deletions cut 8 bases from V and 5 bases from J, with 7 bases between. Germline loops: CDR1 MNHEY, CDR2 SVGAGI. The length of the CDR3 is 12 residues. Libraries were prepared by immunoSEQ multiplex PCR; TCRdb keeps only in-frame clonotypes and omits some of them. Here the sample spans about 140,000 clones, approximately 88% being singletons. This record belongs to a study of blood T cell repertoires in COVID-19. The TCR originated in a woman between 45 and 60 years old with acute or convalescent COVID-19. The chain has TRBV6-5 and TRBJ1-6; D ambiguous. The specimen was peripheral blood. For the CDR3, the DNA is TGTGCCAGCGCCCGGGATAATTCACCCCTCCACTTT. Translated, it gives CASARDNSPLHF.